The TCR beta chain under discussion was sequenced for a study of T cells in localized non-small cell lung cancer. TCRdb's copy holds only in-frame clones and misses some; the assay was immunoSEQ multiplex PCR. The sample consists of tens of thousands of clones, 70% to 90% of them appearing once. From germline, CDR1 is ENHRY and CDR2 SYGVKD. V shed 8 bases, J shed 2 bases, and the junction held 23 bases outside the gene matches. CDR3 length: 20 amino acids. Study observations and caveats: Because only a single region of the tumor was sequenced, heterogeneity remains possible. Longer overall survival was associated with a higher density of T cells in the blood. Among the tissues sampled, uninvolved adjacent lung had the highest T cell clonality, above tumor. Appearances in adjacent lung were noted for a median 57 of the top 100 tumor clones.

Comments on this clone: Its antigen is unidentified.

The J gene is TRBJ2-7, the V gene TRBV10-3, with TRBD2 matching over 11 bases. The specimen was peripheral blood mononuclear cells, collected before any cancer treatment. The sequence derives from a male donor older than 55 with stage II lung adenocarcinoma. This CDR3 is CAIGGTGTSGVFSGAYEQYF. The CDR3 DNA is TGTGCCATCGGGGGAACCGGGACTAGCGGAGTTTTCTCCGGAGCCTACGAGCAGTACTTC.